The sequence of this T cell receptor (beta chain) was determined in a study of blood T cell repertoires in COVID-19. Turning to the study itself: Both acute and convalescent COVID-19 samples were obtained from the United States, Italy and Spain. PBMCs, B-cell-depleted T cells, or T cells were the source of the cDNA or gDNA that made up the material.

Germline loops: CDR1 MNHEY, CDR2 SVGAGI. This CDR3 is 14 amino acids long. V gave up 7 bases and J gave up 6 bases; unmatched junction bases: 7. Original handling: From reference gene primer amplification, estimates of nucleated cell counts were derived. Here immunoSEQ multiplex PCR was the method, and the copy in TCRdb shows in-frame clones only, minus some. For V, J and clone size, that table is used; D and trimming come from the DNA. The sample holds about 100,000 clones, roughly 90% seen once. This chain connects TRBV6-5 to TRBJ2-3, with 10 bases that match TRBD1. The specimen sequenced was peripheral blood. The source of this sequence is a young man in a cohort sampled during active COVID-19. The CDR3 region has the DNA TGTGCCAGCACCGACAGGGGGCATATGGATACGCAGTATTTT. It specifies CASTDRGHMDTQYF.